This TCR beta chain was profiled in a study of monozygotic twins with inflammatory bowel disease. Germline V gene data show CDR1 as GTSNPN and CDR2 as SVGIG (reference sequence). The CDR3 is 11 residues long. UMIs with a 6-nucleotide sample barcode were added by template switching. TCRdb derives one entry per CDR3 protein from the 5' RACE reads, leaving out DNA. The sample includes approximately 400,000 distinct CDR3 sequences. The clonotype originates from a human donor with ulcerative colitis or Crohn's disease, or a healthy co-twin of an affected twin (not recorded which). Sequencing was performed on blood. The chain uses TRBV30 and TRBJ2-1. CDR3 residues: CAWSVRNEQFF. Together with reference TRBV30 and TRBJ2-1, the CDR3 gives the full variable domain: SQTIHQWPATLVQPVGSPLSLECTVEGTSNPNLYWYRQAAGRGLQLLFYSVGIGQISSEVPQNLSASRPQDRQFILSSKKLLLSDSGFYLCAWSVRNEQFFGPGTRLTVL.